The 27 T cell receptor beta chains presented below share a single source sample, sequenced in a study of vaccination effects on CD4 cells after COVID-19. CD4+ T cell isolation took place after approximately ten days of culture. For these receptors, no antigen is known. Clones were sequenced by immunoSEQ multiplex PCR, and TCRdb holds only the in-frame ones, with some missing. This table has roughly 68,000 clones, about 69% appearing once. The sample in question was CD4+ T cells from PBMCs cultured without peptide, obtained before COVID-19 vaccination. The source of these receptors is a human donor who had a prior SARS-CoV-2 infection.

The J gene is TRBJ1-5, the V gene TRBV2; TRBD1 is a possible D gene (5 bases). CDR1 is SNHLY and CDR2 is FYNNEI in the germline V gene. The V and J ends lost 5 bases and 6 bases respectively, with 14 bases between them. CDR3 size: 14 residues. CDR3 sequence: CASSMRDPAQPQHF. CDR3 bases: TGTGCCAGCAGTATGAGGGACCCGGCTCAGCCCCAGCATTTT.

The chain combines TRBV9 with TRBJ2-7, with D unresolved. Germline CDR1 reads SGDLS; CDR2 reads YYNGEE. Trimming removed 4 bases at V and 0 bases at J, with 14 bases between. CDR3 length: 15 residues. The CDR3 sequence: CASSTLGEPSYEQYF. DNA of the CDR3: TGTGCCAGCAGCACCCTGGGTGAGCCCTCCTACGAGCAGTACTTC.

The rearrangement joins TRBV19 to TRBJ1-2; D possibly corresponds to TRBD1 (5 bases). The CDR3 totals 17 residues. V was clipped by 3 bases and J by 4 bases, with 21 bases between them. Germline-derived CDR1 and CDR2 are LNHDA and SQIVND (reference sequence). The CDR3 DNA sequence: TGTGCCAGTAGTATCAAGAAGGACACATGGAGTGGCTATGGCTACACCTTC. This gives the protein CASSIKKDTWSGYGYTF.

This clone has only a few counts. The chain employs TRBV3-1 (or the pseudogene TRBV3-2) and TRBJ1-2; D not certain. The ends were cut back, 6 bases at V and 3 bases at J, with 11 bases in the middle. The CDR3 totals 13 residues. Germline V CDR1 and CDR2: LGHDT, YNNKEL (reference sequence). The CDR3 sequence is CASSLRNDYGYTF. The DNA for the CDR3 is TGTGCCAGCAGTCTCAGGAACGACTATGGCTACACCTTC.

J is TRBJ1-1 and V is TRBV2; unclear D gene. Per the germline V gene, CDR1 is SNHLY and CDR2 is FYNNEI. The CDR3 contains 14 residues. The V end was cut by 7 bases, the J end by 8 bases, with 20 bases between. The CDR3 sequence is CASTRVWVDAEAFF. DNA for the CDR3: TGTGCCAGCACTCGGGTGTGGGTGGACGCCGAAGCTTTCTTT.

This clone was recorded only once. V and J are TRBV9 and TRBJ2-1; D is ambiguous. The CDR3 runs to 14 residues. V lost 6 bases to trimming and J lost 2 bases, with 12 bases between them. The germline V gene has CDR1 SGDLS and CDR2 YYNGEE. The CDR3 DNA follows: TGTGCCAGCAATTTGGAATGGCCCTACAATGAGCAGTTCTTC. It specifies CASNLEWPYNEQFF.

This chain's CDR3 is CASSWGGGPPFETQYF. Written as DNA, the CDR3 is TGCGCCAGCAGCTGGGGAGGGGGGCCCCCCTTTGAGACCCAGTACTTC. The chain joins TRBV5-1 to TRBJ2-5, with D perhaps TRBD2 (7 bases). Germline V gene sequence: CDR1 SGHRS, CDR2 YFSETQ. The CDR3 extends over 16 amino acids. V was pared by 3 bases and J by 5 bases, with 20 bases between. Combining the CDR3 with reference TRBV5-1 and TRBJ2-5 gives the whole variable domain KAGVTQTPRYLIKTRGQQVTLSCSPISGHRSVSWYQQTPGQGLQFLFEYFSETQRNKGNFPGRFSGRQFSNSRSEMNVSTLELGDSALYLCASSWGGGPPFETQYFGPGTRLLVL.

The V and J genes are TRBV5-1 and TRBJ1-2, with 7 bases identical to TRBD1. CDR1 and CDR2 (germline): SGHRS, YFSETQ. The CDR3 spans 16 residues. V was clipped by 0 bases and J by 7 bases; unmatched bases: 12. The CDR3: CASSLEPGSQGVGYTF. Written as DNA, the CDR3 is TGCGCCAGCAGCTTGGAACCCGGCTCTCAGGGGGTTGGCTACACCTTC.

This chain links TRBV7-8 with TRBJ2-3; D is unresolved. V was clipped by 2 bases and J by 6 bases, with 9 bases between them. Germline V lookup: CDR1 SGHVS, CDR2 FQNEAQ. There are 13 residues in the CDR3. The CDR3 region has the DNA TGTGCCAGCAGCTTAAACTTTGGGGATACGCAGTATTTT. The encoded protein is CASSLNFGDTQYF.

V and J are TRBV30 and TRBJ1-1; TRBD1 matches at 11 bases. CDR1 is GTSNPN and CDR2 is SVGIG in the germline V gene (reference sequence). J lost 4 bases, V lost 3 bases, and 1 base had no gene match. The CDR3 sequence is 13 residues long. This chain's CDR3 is CAWRGTGGTEAFF. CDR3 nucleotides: TGTGCCTGGAGGGGGACAGGGGGCACTGAAGCTTTCTTT.

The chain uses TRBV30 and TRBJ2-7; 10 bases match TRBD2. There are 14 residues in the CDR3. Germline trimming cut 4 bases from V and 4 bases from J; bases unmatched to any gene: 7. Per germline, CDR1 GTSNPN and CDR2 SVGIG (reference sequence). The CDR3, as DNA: TGTGCCTGGATCTCAAGGACTAGCGGTTACGAGCAGTACTTC. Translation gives CAWISRTSGYEQYF.

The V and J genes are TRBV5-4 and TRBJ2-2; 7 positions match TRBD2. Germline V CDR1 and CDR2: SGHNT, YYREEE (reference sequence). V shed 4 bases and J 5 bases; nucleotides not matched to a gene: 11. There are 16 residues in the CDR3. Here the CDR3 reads CASSSRLAPDTGELFF. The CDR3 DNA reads TGTGCCAGCAGCAGTAGACTAGCCCCTGATACCGGGGAGCTGTTTTTT.

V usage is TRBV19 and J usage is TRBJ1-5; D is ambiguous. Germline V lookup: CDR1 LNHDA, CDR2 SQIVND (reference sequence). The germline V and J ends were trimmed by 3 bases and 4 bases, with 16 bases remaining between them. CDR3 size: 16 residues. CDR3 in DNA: TGTGCCAGTAGTATTCTTGTAGGGCAGAGGAATCAGCCCCAGCATTTT. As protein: CASSILVGQRNQPQHF.

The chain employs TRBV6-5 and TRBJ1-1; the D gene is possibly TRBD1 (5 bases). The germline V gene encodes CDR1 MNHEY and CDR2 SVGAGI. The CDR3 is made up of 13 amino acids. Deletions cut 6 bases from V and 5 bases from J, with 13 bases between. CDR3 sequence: CASSRTGGTEAFF. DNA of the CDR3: TGTGCCAGCAGCCGGACTGGGGGAACTGAAGCTTTCTTT.

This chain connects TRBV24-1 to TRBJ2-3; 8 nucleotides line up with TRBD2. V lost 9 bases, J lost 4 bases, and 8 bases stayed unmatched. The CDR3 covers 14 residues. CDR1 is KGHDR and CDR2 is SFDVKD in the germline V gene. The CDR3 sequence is CATASGRGADTQYF. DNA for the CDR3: TGTGCCACCGCGAGCGGGAGAGGTGCAGATACGCAGTATTTT.

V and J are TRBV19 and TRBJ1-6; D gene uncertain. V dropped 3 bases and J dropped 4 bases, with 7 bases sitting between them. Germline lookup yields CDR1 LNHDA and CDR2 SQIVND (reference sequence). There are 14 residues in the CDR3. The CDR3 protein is CASSIEPYNSPLHF. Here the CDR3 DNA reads TGTGCCAGTAGTATCGAACCATATAATTCACCCCTCCACTTT. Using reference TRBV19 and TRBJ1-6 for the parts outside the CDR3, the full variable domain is DGGITQSPKYLFRKEGQNVTLSCEQNLNHDAMYWYRQDPGQGLRLIYYSQIVNDFQKGDIAEGYSVSREKKESFPLTVTSAQKNPTAFYLCASSIEPYNSPLHFGNGTRLTVT.

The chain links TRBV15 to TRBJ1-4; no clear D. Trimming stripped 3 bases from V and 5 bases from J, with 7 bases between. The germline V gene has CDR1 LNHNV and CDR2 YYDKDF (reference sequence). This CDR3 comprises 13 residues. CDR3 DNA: TGTGCCACCAGCAGCAGGCTAAATGAAAAACTGTTTTTT. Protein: CATSSRLNEKLFF. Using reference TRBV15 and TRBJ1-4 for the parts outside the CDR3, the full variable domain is DAMVIQNPRYQVTQFGKPVTLSCSQTLNHNVMYWYQQKSSQAPKLLFHYYDKDFNNEADTPDNFQSRRPNTSFCFLDIRSPGLGDTAMYLCATSSRLNEKLFFGSGTQLSVL.

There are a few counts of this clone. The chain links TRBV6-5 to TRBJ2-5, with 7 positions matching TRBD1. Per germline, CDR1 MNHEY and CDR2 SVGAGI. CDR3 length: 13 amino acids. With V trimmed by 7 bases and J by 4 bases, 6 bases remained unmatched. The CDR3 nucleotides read TGTGCCAGCAATAACAGGGGCGGAGAGACCCAGTACTTC. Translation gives CASNNRGGETQYF.

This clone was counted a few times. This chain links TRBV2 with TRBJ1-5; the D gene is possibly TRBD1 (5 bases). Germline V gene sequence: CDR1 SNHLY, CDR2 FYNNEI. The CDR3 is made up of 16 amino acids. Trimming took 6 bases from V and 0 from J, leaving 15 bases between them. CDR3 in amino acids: CASSPVTAYSNQPQHF. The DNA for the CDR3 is TGTGCCAGCAGCCCAGTGACAGCTTATAGCAATCAGCCCCAGCATTTT.

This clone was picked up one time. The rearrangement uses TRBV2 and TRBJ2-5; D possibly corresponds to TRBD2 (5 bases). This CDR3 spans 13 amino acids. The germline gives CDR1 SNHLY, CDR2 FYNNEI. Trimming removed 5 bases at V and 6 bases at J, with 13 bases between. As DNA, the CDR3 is TGTGCCAGCAGTACCTCGGCCGGGAAGACCCAGTACTTC. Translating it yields CASSTSAGKTQYF.

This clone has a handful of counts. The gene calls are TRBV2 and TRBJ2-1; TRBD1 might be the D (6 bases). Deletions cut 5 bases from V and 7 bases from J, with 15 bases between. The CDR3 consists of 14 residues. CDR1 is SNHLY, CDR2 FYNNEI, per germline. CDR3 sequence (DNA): TGTGCCAGCAGTTCCTATTTGACAGGAAATGAGCAGTTCTTC. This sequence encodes CASSSYLTGNEQFF.

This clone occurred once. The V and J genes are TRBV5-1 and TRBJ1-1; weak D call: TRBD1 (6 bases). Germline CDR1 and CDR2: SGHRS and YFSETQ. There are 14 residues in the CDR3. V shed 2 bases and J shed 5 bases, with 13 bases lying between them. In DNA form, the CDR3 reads TGCGCCAGCAGCTTATCGGGGGCTTGGACTGAAGCTTTCTTT. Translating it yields CASSLSGAWTEAFF.

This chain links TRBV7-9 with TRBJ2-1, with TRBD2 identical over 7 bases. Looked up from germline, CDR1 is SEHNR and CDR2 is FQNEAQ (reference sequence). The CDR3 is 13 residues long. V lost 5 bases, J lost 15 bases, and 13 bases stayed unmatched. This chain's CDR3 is CASSPLAGLGPFF. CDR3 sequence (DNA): TGTGCCAGCAGCCCGCTCGCCGGACTAGGACCGTTCTTC.

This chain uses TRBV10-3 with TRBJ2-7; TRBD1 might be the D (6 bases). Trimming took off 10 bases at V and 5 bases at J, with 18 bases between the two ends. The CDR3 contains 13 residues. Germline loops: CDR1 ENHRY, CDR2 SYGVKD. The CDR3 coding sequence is TGTGCCAGCACCCAGGACAGCGTTAACGAGCAGTACTTC. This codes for CASTQDSVNEQYF.

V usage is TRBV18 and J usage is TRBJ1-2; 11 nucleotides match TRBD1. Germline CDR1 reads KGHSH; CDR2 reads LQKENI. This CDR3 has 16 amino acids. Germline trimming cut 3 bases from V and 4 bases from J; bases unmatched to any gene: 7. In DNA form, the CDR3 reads TGTGCCAGCTCACCCTCCGTCGGGACAGGGGGCTATGGCTACACCTTC. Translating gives CASSPSVGTGGYGYTF.

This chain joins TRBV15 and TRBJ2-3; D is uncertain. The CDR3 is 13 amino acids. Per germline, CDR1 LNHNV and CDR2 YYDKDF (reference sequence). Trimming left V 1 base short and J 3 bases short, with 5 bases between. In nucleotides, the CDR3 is TGTGCCACCAGCAGAGGTCGAACAGATACGCAGTATTTT. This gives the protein CATSRGRTDTQYF.

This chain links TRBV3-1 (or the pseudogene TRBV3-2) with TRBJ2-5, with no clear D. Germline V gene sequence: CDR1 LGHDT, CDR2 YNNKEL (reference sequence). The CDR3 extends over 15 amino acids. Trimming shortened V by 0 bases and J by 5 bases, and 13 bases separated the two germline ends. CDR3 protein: CASSQDPLVRETQYF. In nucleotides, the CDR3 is TGTGCCAGCAGCCAAGATCCGCTTGTTCGGGAGACCCAGTACTTC.